This T cell receptor beta chain comes out of a study of Ad26.COV2.S vaccination and SARS-CoV-2 variants. Study-level information: The donor participated in the COV1001 trial, in its Ad26.COV2.S arm. Overall study results and limits: Measurements of TCR breadth and depth may have given underestimates of the total T cell responses. Placebo recipients and vaccine recipients were similar in non-spike TCR breadth. Reported post-vaccination CD8+ and CD4+ T cell responses to spike showed substantial breadth.

The length of the CDR3 is 17 residues. Looked up from germline, CDR1 is SGDLS and CDR2 is YYNGEE. Trimming cost V 4 bases and J 10 bases; bases outside gene matches: 15. Treatment meaning: around 19 received Ad26.COV2.S at low or high dose, single or two shots; about 5 received placebo; per-sample allocation not given. Sampling occurred on day 63 after the first vaccine or placebo injection. Generated by immunoSEQ multiplex PCR, the TCRdb table keeps only in-frame clones and is missing some. This table holds 410,000 or so clones, about 92% found once. Concerning this clone itself: What it binds is not known.

The sequenced sample was peripheral blood, obtained in a trial of Ad26.COV2.S vaccine versus placebo. The chain joins TRBV9 to TRBJ2-1; 12 bases fit TRBD2. The source of this sequence is a person aged 18 to 65 who received the Ad26.COV2.S COVID-19 vaccine or a placebo. The CDR3 DNA is TGTGCCAGCAGCCGCCCCTACCTAGCGGGGGGGCATCGGGAGCAGTTCTTC. Translated, it gives CASSRPYLAGGHREQFF.